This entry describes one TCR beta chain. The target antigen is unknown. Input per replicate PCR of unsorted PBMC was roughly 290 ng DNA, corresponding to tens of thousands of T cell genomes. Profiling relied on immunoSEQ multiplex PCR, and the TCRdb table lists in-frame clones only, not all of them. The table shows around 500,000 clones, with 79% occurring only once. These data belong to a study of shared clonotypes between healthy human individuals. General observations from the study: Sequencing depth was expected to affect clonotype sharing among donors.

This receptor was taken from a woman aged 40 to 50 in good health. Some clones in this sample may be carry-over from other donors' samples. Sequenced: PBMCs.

The CDR3 DNA is TGCGCCAGCAGCTTGGGGGACAGGGGGGGCCCCCAGTACTTC. Translating it yields CASSLGDRGGPQYF. The V gene is TRBV5-1, the J gene TRBJ2-7, with TRBD1 matching 11 bases. J was trimmed by 10 bases and V by 0 bases; bases with no gene match: 6. This CDR3 is built from 14 residues. Germline loops: CDR1 SGHRS, CDR2 YFSETQ.